The rows below give T cell receptor beta chains drawn from one sample of a study of blood T cells in healthy people across ages. TCRdb re-derived calls from the 5' RACE reads in MiXCR, one entry per CDR3 protein. The table includes 650,000 to 1,000,000 distinct CDR3 sequences, under 40% detected once. Sequences were obtained from blood. The receptors derive from a man between 18 and 35 years old in good health. Each CDR3 is given with its conserved first and last residue. The D gene is left open where the match is weak. Where a row states a size, it is once, few, many or the class of an expanded clone; other rows omit it.

J gene: TRBJ2-5
D gene: .
V gene: TRBV12-3/TRBV12-4
clone size: .
CDR3 DNA: TGTGCCAGCAGTTTAATTTCAGCCAGCGAGCAAGAGACCCAGTACTTC
CDR3 protein: CASSLISASEQETQYF

J gene: TRBJ2-3
D gene: .
V gene: TRBV6-6
clone size: .
CDR3 DNA: TGTGCCAGCAGTTACTCGACCAGGGGTTGGGACACAGATACGCAGTATTTT
CDR3 protein: CASSYSTRGWDTDTQYF

J gene: TRBJ2-1
D gene: .
V gene: TRBV14
clone size: .
CDR3 DNA: TGTGCCAGCAGCAACCGGGGCCCTAGCAATGAGCAGTTCTTC
CDR3 protein: CASSNRGPSNEQFF

J gene: TRBJ2-2
D gene: .
V gene: TRBV4-3
clone size: few
CDR3 DNA: TGCGCCAGCAGCCTAGCTGGGGCCGACACCGGGGAGCTGTTTTTT
CDR3 protein: CASSLAGADTGELFF

J gene: TRBJ2-7
D gene: TRBD1
V gene: TRBV2
clone size: .
CDR3 DNA: TGTGCCAGCAGTGTCCTCGGGACAGTACCTTACGAGCAGTACTTC
CDR3 protein: CASSVLGTVPYEQYF

J gene: TRBJ2-7
D gene: .
V gene: TRBV30
clone size: many
CDR3 DNA: TGTGCCTGGAGTGTAATAACGGATAGCTCCTACGAGCAGTACTTC
CDR3 protein: CAWSVITDSSYEQYF

J gene: TRBJ1-5
D gene: TRBD1
V gene: TRBV27
clone size: .
CDR3 DNA: TGTGCCAGCGGGACAGGCCACAATCAGCCCCAGCATTTT
CDR3 protein: CASGTGHNQPQHF

J gene: TRBJ2-7
D gene: TRBD2
V gene: TRBV12-3/TRBV12-4
clone size: many
CDR3 DNA: TGTGCCAGCACATACGGGACTAACTCCTACGAGCAGTACTTC
CDR3 protein: CASTYGTNSYEQYF

J gene: TRBJ2-1
D gene: TRBD1
V gene: TRBV4-3
clone size: many
CDR3 DNA: TGCGCCAGCAGCCAGAGATCCGGGACAGGGGATTGGATCGATGAGCAGTTCTTC
CDR3 protein: CASSQRSGTGDWIDEQFF

J gene: TRBJ2-7
D gene: .
V gene: TRBV7-2
clone size: .
CDR3 DNA: TGTGCCAGCCTCGGGGACACGAGCTCCTACGAGCAGTACTTC
CDR3 protein: CASLGDTSSYEQYF

J gene: TRBJ2-5
D gene: .
V gene: TRBV18
clone size: .
CDR3 DNA: TGTGCCAGCGCACCACCGGGGGAGACCCAGTACTTC
CDR3 protein: CASAPPGETQYF

J gene: TRBJ2-1
D gene: .
V gene: TRBV9
clone size: few
CDR3 DNA: TGTGCCAGCATGAGCTCCTACAATGAGCAGTTCTTC
CDR3 protein: CASMSSYNEQFF

J gene: TRBJ2-3
D gene: .
V gene: TRBV7-9
clone size: .
CDR3 DNA: TGTGCCAGCAGCTCATCCGGGACTCCTGGATGGTGGGCAGATACGCAGTATTTT
CDR3 protein: CASSSSGTPGWWADTQYF

J gene: TRBJ2-3
D gene: .
V gene: TRBV6-2/TRBV6-3
clone size: .
CDR3 DNA: TGTGCCAGCAGTTACTCTCGGGACTCTTCAGACACAGATGCGCAGTATTTT
CDR3 protein: CASSYSRDSSDTDAQYF

J gene: TRBJ2-6
D gene: .
V gene: TRBV5-6
clone size: many
CDR3 DNA: TGTGCCAGCAGCTTGTCGCGTCGGAAAGAATCCTCTGGGGCCAACGTCCTGACTTTC
CDR3 protein: CASSLSRRKESSGANVLTF

J gene: TRBJ2-1
D gene: .
V gene: TRBV4-3
clone size: .
CDR3 DNA: TGCGCCAGCAGCCCGTTATATGGCCCCTCCTACAATGAGCAGTTCTTC
CDR3 protein: CASSPLYGPSYNEQFF

J gene: TRBJ2-7
D gene: .
V gene: TRBV30
clone size: few
CDR3 DNA: TGTGCCTGGAGTGACGGGACGGGAACGGGCGAGCAGTACTTC
CDR3 protein: CAWSDGTGTGEQYF

J gene: TRBJ2-2
D gene: .
V gene: TRBV12-3/TRBV12-4
clone size: .
CDR3 DNA: TGTGCCAGCAGTGTTTACAAGACCGGGGAGCTGTTTTTT
CDR3 protein: CASSVYKTGELFF

J gene: TRBJ1-3
D gene: TRBD1
V gene: TRBV10-3
clone size: .
CDR3 DNA: TGTGCCATCTCCAGGGGGGGATCTGGAAACACCATATATTTT
CDR3 protein: CAISRGGSGNTIYF

J gene: TRBJ2-1
D gene: TRBD2
V gene: TRBV12-5
clone size: .
CDR3 DNA: TGTGCTAGTGGTTTGGTAGGGAGGGCCGATGAGCAGTTCTTC
CDR3 protein: CASGLVGRADEQFF

J gene: TRBJ1-1
D gene: .
V gene: TRBV5-1
clone size: .
CDR3 DNA: TGCGCCAGCAGTCCTGGCGGGGGGCGAGTGAACACTGAAGCTTTCTTT
CDR3 protein: CASSPGGGRVNTEAFF

J gene: TRBJ2-7
D gene: TRBD1
V gene: TRBV20-1
clone size: .
CDR3 DNA: TGCAGTGCCGGACAGGGGGCGCGGCACGAGCAGTACTTC
CDR3 protein: CSAGQGARHEQYF

J gene: TRBJ2-7
D gene: .
V gene: TRBV7-9
clone size: .
CDR3 DNA: TGTGCCAGCCGCAGCGGCCCCTACAATGAGCAGTACTTC
CDR3 protein: CASRSGPYNEQYF

J gene: TRBJ1-6
D gene: .
V gene: TRBV5-1
clone size: .
CDR3 DNA: TGCGCCAGCAGCTCCGGGCGGGGGCAGGATTCACCCCTCCACTTT
CDR3 protein: CASSSGRGQDSPLHF

J gene: TRBJ1-2
D gene: .
V gene: TRBV29-1
clone size: .
CDR3 DNA: TGCAGCGTTTCTATAGACTATGGGGGTGGCTACACCTTC
CDR3 protein: CSVSIDYGGGYTF

J gene: TRBJ2-7
D gene: TRBD1
V gene: TRBV20-1
clone size: .
CDR3 DNA: TGCGCGGGACAGGGGGGCAATGAGCAGTACTTC
CDR3 protein: CAGQGGNEQYF

J gene: TRBJ1-2
D gene: TRBD1
V gene: TRBV7-9
clone size: few
CDR3 DNA: TGTGCCAGCAGCTTAGCAGGGGGCTTGAGCTATGGCTACACCTTC
CDR3 protein: CASSLAGGLSYGYTF

J gene: TRBJ2-1
D gene: TRBD1
V gene: TRBV24-1
clone size: .
CDR3 DNA: TGTGCCACCAGTGATTACAGGGGATTTGAGCAGTTCTTC
CDR3 protein: CATSDYRGFEQFF

J gene: TRBJ2-3
D gene: TRBD2
V gene: TRBV20-1
clone size: .
CDR3 DNA: TGCAGTGCTAGAGAGTGGGGGGGATATACGCAGTATTTT
CDR3 protein: CSAREWGGYTQYF

J gene: TRBJ2-1
D gene: .
V gene: TRBV12-3/TRBV12-4
clone size: .
CDR3 DNA: TGTGCCAGCAGTCCTCGACCCGACGGATACAATGAGCAGTTCTTC
CDR3 protein: CASSPRPDGYNEQFF

J gene: TRBJ2-3
D gene: TRBD2
V gene: TRBV9
clone size: .
CDR3 DNA: TGTGCCAGCAGCGCAAGTTCAGGGACTAGCGGGGTTATAGATACGCAGTATTTT
CDR3 protein: CASSASSGTSGVIDTQYF

J gene: TRBJ2-3
D gene: TRBD2
V gene: TRBV20-1
clone size: .
CDR3 DNA: TGCAGTGCTGCTCTCTTAAGACTAGCGGGGAGCACAGATACGCAGTATTTT
CDR3 protein: CSAALLRLAGSTDTQYF

J gene: TRBJ1-2
D gene: .
V gene: TRBV29-1
clone size: few
CDR3 DNA: TGCAGCGTTGTTGGGGGCCTCAATGATGGCTACACCTTC
CDR3 protein: CSVVGGLNDGYTF

J gene: TRBJ2-5
D gene: TRBD2
V gene: TRBV7-2
clone size: .
CDR3 DNA: TGTGCCAGCAGCCATGTACTCCTAGCGGGGGGGCCTGAGACCCAGTACTTC
CDR3 protein: CASSHVLLAGGPETQYF

J gene: TRBJ2-5
D gene: TRBD1
V gene: TRBV7-7
clone size: few
CDR3 DNA: TGTGCCAGCAGCTTCGACCAGGGGGATGAGCAGTACTTC
CDR3 protein: CASSFDQGDEQYF

J gene: TRBJ1-2
D gene: .
V gene: TRBV4-2
clone size: many
CDR3 DNA: TGTGCCAGCAGCCAGAGGGACACCGACTATGGCTACACCTTC
CDR3 protein: CASSQRDTDYGYTF

J gene: TRBJ2-6
D gene: .
V gene: TRBV5-1
clone size: .
CDR3 DNA: TGCGCCAGCAGCTGGTCGGGCTCTGGGGCCAACGTCCTGACTTTC
CDR3 protein: CASSWSGSGANVLTF

J gene: TRBJ2-5
D gene: .
V gene: TRBV9
clone size: .
CDR3 DNA: TGTGTCAGCAGCGTAGAAACATCGACGACCCAGTACTTC
CDR3 protein: CVSSVETSTTQYF

J gene: TRBJ2-1
D gene: TRBD2
V gene: TRBV9
clone size: few
CDR3 DNA: TGTGCCAGCAGCCTCAGGGAGGGTGAGCAGTTCTTC
CDR3 protein: CASSLREGEQFF

J gene: TRBJ2-3
D gene: .
V gene: TRBV4-1
clone size: .
CDR3 DNA: TGCGCCAGCAGCCAAGATGGCCCCCCTGGAGGGGGCAGTAGCACAGATACGCAGTATTTT
CDR3 protein: CASSQDGPPGGGSSTDTQYF

J gene: TRBJ1-1
D gene: .
V gene: TRBV6-2/TRBV6-3
clone size: .
CDR3 DNA: TGTGCCAGCAGTTACGGCTCGGAGTTAGCAACTGAAGCTTTCTTT
CDR3 protein: CASSYGSELATEAFF

J gene: TRBJ2-4
D gene: .
V gene: TRBV3-1
clone size: few
CDR3 DNA: TGTGCCAGCAGCCAAGATTTGTTAGGAATAGCCAAAAACATTCAGTACTTC
CDR3 protein: CASSQDLLGIAKNIQYF